One and the same sample provided the 25 T cell receptor beta chains below, sequenced in a study of neurological immune-mediated disorders. TCRdb ran MiXCR on the 5' RACE reads and lists one entry per CDR3 protein. The top ten clones hold 1.5% to 2% of a sample with about 52,000 distinct CDR3 sequences, approximately 3.8% of them seen once. Sequencing input: PBMCs. These receptors all stem from a man under 40 with multiple sclerosis.

This clonotype was observed once. This may come from a read error, since a much larger clone is one base off. Because the CDR3 is missing its conserved closing phenylalanine or tryptophan, this is likely a read error. This chain connects TRBV6-6 to TRBJ2-1, with TRBD2 matching over 7 bases. Germline V gene data show CDR1 as MNHNY and CDR2 as SVGAGI (reference sequence). The junction had 4 bases not matched to a gene; V was cut back by 10 bases and J by 1 base. This CDR3 has 13 amino acids. CDR3 amino acids: CAIGGGSYNEQFL. The CDR3 DNA sequence: TGTGCCATTGGCGGGGGTTCCTACAATGAGCAGTTCTTA.

This clonotype showed up many times. V gene TRBV12-3 or TRBV12-4 combines with J gene TRBJ2-7; TRBD1 matches at 9 bases. The CDR3 has 15 residues. With 7 bases clipped from V and 0 bases from J, the junction kept 7 bases outside the gene matches. CDR3 sequence: CASTQQGARSYEQYF. The CDR3 DNA sequence: TGTGCCAGCACCCAACAGGGGGCCCGCTCCTACGAGCAGTACTTC.

This clonotype was found many times. The chain combines TRBV7-9 with TRBJ1-2; D is perhaps TRBD1 (6 bases). The CDR3 covers 15 residues. Germline values: CDR1 SEHNR, CDR2 FQNEAQ (reference sequence). V shed 0 bases and J shed 7 bases, with 15 bases lying between them. In DNA form, the CDR3 reads TGTGCCAGCAGCTTAGCAGCAGGGGAAGGTGGTGGCTACACCTTC. It encodes CASSLAAGEGGGYTF.

This clonotype was detected ten times or more. The chain recombines TRBV20-1 with TRBJ1-2; D uncertain. Germline lookup yields CDR1 DFQATT and CDR2 SNEGSKA (reference sequence). This CDR3 has 12 amino acids. Trimming took 3 bases from V and 5 from J, leaving 10 bases between them. Written as DNA, the CDR3 is TGCAGTGCTAGGAGACCGCGGTATGGCTACACCTTC. This gives the protein CSARRPRYGYTF.

This clonotype was observed many times. The V and J genes are TRBV5-1 and TRBJ1-5; no clear D. Trimming cost V 1 base and J 4 bases, with 12 bases left between them. Germline CDR1 is SGHRS and CDR2 is YFSETQ. CDR3 length equals 15 residues. The CDR3 DNA sequence: TGCGCCAGCAGCTTGCCGGGGTTAAAGAATCAGCCCCAGCATTTT. Its protein is CASSLPGLKNQPQHF.

This clonotype was counted at least ten times. CDR3 in DNA: TGTGCCAGCAGCCGGGAGACGTATAGCTCCTACAATGAGCAGTTCTTC. Translation gives CASSRETYSSYNEQFF. The genes are TRBV3-1 and TRBJ2-1; a possible D gene is TRBD2 (5 bases). This CDR3 comprises 16 residues. Trimming took 4 bases from V and 0 from J, leaving 13 bases between them. From germline, CDR1 is LGHDT and CDR2 YNNKEL (reference sequence).

This clonotype was seen repeatedly, ten times or more. The genes are TRBV20-1 and TRBJ2-2; 8 bases match TRBD1. CDR1 is DFQATT, CDR2 SNEGSKA, per germline (reference sequence). The CDR3 totals 14 residues. V trimming: 4 bases; J trimming: 2 bases; junction bases outside the gene matches: 3. The CDR3 spells CSAMDRVNTGELFF. DNA for the CDR3: TGCAGTGCTATGGACAGGGTAAACACCGGGGAGCTGTTTTTT.

This clonotype was observed at least ten times. This rearrangement joins TRBV5-1 to TRBJ1-1; D gene ambiguous. The V gene's germline CDR1 is SGHRS and CDR2 YFSETQ. The CDR3 is 18 residues long. Trimming stripped 4 bases from V and 1 base from J, with 23 bases between. CDR3 DNA: TGCGCCAGCAGCACTTTGGTACCCTCTAGGCGGGGGAACACTGAAGCTTTCTTT. This sequence encodes CASSTLVPSRRGNTEAFF.

Turning to this clonotype: Germline and junction disagree at one end, which may indicate a read error. The chain combines TRBV3-1 with TRBJ1-1; 7 bases map to TRBD1. The CDR3 has 18 amino acids. From germline, CDR1 is LGHDT and CDR2 YNNKEL (reference sequence). CDR3 coding DNA: TGTGCCAGCAGCCAAGGACCCAGGGTCGTTGTAGGGGGCACTGAAACTTTCTTT. Translated, it gives CASSQGPRVVVGGTETFF.

The table lists this clonotype with many counts. The rearrangement links TRBV7-2 to TRBJ1-1, with D possibly TRBD1 on 6 matching bases. The CDR3 sequence is 15 residues long. Germline CDR1 reads SGHTA; CDR2 reads FQGNSA. V lost 0 bases and J 0 bases, leaving 8 bases between the germline ends. CDR3 protein: CASSLARGVNTEAFF. The CDR3 bases are TGTGCCAGCAGCTTAGCTAGGGGGGTGAACACTGAAGCTTTCTTT.

Ten or more counts support this clonotype. The gene calls are TRBV5-1 and TRBJ1-2; D is possibly TRBD1 (6 bases). The germline V gene encodes CDR1 SGHRS and CDR2 YFSETQ. The length of the CDR3 is 15 residues. V was pared by 0 bases and J by 4 bases, with 13 bases between. CDR3: CASSLGYDRFYGYTF. The CDR3, as DNA: TGCGCCAGCAGCTTGGGGTACGACAGGTTCTATGGCTACACCTTC. Together with reference TRBV5-1 and TRBJ1-2, the CDR3 gives the full variable domain: KAGVTQTPRYLIKTRGQQVTLSCSPISGHRSVSWYQQTPGQGLQFLFEYFSETQRNKGNFPGRFSGRQFSNSRSEMNVSTLELGDSALYLCASSLGYDRFYGYTFGSGTRLTVV.

In this sample, this clonotype turned up many times. The chain combines TRBV7-2 with TRBJ2-4; no clear D gene. Germline CDR1 and CDR2: SGHTA and FQGNSA. The ends were cut back, 2 bases at V and 6 bases at J, with 8 bases in the middle. The CDR3 runs 13 residues. The CDR3 here is CASSLSSANIQYF. The CDR3 DNA is TGTGCCAGCAGCTTATCGAGTGCAAACATTCAGTACTTC.

This clonotype was picked up many times. V is TRBV5-8 and J is TRBJ1-1; D remains ambiguous. Germline V gene data show CDR1 as SGHTS and CDR2 as YDEGEE. V dropped 2 bases and J dropped 2 bases, with 10 bases sitting between them. The CDR3 is made up of 14 amino acids. CDR3 nucleotides: TGTGCCAGCAGCTTTGGAGCGTTTAACACTGAAGCTTTCTTT. Translation gives CASSFGAFNTEAFF. The whole variable domain, filled in from reference TRBV5-8 and TRBJ1-1, reads EAGVTQSPTHLIKTRGQQATLRCSPISGHTSVYWYQQALGLGLQFLLWYDEGEERNRGNFPPRFSGRQFPNYSSELNVNALELEDSALYLCASSFGAFNTEAFFGQGTRLTVV.

This clonotype was recorded many times. The chain combines TRBV7-3 with TRBJ2-3; D possibly uses TRBD1 or TRBD2 (5 bases each). This CDR3 spans 13 amino acids. V was pared by 6 bases and J by 15 bases, with 22 bases between. CDR1 and CDR2 from the germline V gene are SGHTA and FQGTGA. DNA of the CDR3: TGTGCCAGCAGTCCCGGATCCGGGACGGCAAATTATTTT. Amino acids: CASSPGSGTANYF.

This clonotype was seen repeatedly, ten times or more. The chain combines TRBV5-1 with TRBJ1-1, with TRBD1 identical over 10 bases. CDR1 is SGHRS, CDR2 YFSETQ, per germline. The CDR3 is made up of 17 amino acids. V shed 3 bases and J 0 bases; nucleotides not matched to a gene: 8. CDR3 sequence reads: CASSSGFGTGVNTEAFF. DNA for the CDR3: TGCGCCAGCAGCTCCGGGTTCGGGACAGGGGTGAACACTGAAGCTTTCTTT. Combining the CDR3 with reference TRBV5-1 and TRBJ1-1 gives the whole variable domain KAGVTQTPRYLIKTRGQQVTLSCSPISGHRSVSWYQQTPGQGLQFLFEYFSETQRNKGNFPGRFSGRQFSNSRSEMNVSTLELGDSALYLCASSSGFGTGVNTEAFFGQGTRLTVV.

Ten or more counts support this clonotype. V gene TRBV7-9 combines with J gene TRBJ2-1; D not resolved. V was cut by 5 bases and J by 5 bases, with 19 bases left in between. CDR3 length equals 16 residues. Germline values: CDR1 SEHNR, CDR2 FQNEAQ (reference sequence). This CDR3 is CASSSWTAPAHNEQFF. CDR3 nucleotide sequence: TGTGCCAGCAGCAGCTGGACGGCTCCGGCCCACAATGAGCAGTTCTTC.

This clonotype was detected many times. This chain links TRBV7-6 with TRBJ2-1; the D gene is possibly TRBD2 (5 bases). Germline-derived CDR1 and CDR2 are SGHVS and FNYEAQ. This CDR3 spans 15 amino acids. The germline V and J ends were trimmed by 5 bases and 0 bases, with 11 bases remaining between them. The CDR3 protein is CASSVYGSSYNEQFF. CDR3 DNA: TGTGCCAGCAGCGTCTATGGGAGCTCCTACAATGAGCAGTTCTTC.

The sample holds many counts of this clonotype. The chain uses TRBV7-6 and TRBJ1-5; the match to TRBD1 covers 8 bases. Germline CDR1 SGHVS, CDR2 FNYEAQ. V was pared by 0 bases and J by 3 bases, with 4 bases of the junction left unmatched. The CDR3 has 16 amino acids. The CDR3 region is CASSLAATGDNQPQHF. The CDR3 bases are TGTGCCAGCAGCTTAGCGGCGACAGGGGACAATCAGCCCCAGCATTTT. Full variable domain (missing parts from reference TRBV7-6 and TRBJ1-5): GAGVSQSPRYKVTKRGQDVALRCDPISGHVSLYWYRQALGQGPEFLTYFNYEAQQDKSGLPNDRFSAERPEGSISTLTIQRTEQRDSAMYRCASSLAATGDNQPQHFGDGTRLSIL.

This clonotype was detected ten times or more. The V gene is TRBV18, the J gene TRBJ1-2; 8 bases are a match to TRBD1. The J segment lost 4 bases and the V segment lost 5 bases, leaving 6 bases of the junction unmatched. Looked up from germline, CDR1 is KGHSH and CDR2 is LQKENI. The CDR3 has 14 amino acids. The CDR3 coding sequence is TGTGCCAGCTCATCGACAGGGGAGGGCTATGGCTACACCTTC. It codes for CASSSTGEGYGYTF. Supplemented by reference TRBV18 and TRBJ1-2, the full variable domain reads NAGVMQNPRHLVRRRGQEARLRCSPMKGHSHVYWYRQLPEEGLKFMVYLQKENIIDESGMPKERFSAEFPKEGPSILRIQQVVRGDSAAYFCASSSTGEGYGYTFGSGTRLTVV.

This clonotype has at least ten counts. V and J are TRBV7-9 and TRBJ2-3, with D possibly matching TRBD1 (6 bases). The CDR3 has 14 residues. In germline, CDR1 is SEHNR, CDR2 FQNEAQ (reference sequence). Trimming shortened V by 2 bases and J by 4 bases, and 10 bases separated the two germline ends. The CDR3 nucleotides are TGTGCCAGCAGCTTATTACAGGGCCCAGATACGCAGTATTTT. Its protein is CASSLLQGPDTQYF.

V is TRBV27 and J is TRBJ1-1; possibly TRBD1 for D (5 bases). Germline V gene data show CDR1 as MNHEY and CDR2 as SMNVEV (reference sequence). The CDR3 has 13 residues. Trimming left V 6 bases short and J 0 bases short, with 8 bases between. CDR3 region: CASSDRLNTEAFF. Written as DNA, the CDR3 is TGTGCCAGCAGCGACAGATTGAACACTGAAGCTTTCTTT.

This clonotype was counted ten times or more. This sequence joins TRBV3-1 and TRBJ2-1, with no clear D. Germline values: CDR1 LGHDT, CDR2 YNNKEL (reference sequence). Trimming shortened V by 1 base and J by 0 bases, and 7 bases separated the two germline ends. The CDR3 contains 15 residues. The CDR3 loop is CASSQGWGSYNEQFF. CDR3 nucleotide sequence: TGTGCCAGCAGCCAAGGATGGGGCTCCTACAATGAGCAGTTCTTC.

In this sample, this clonotype turned up many times. The chain joins TRBV12-3 or TRBV12-4 to TRBJ1-1, with D uncertain. The CDR3 has 13 residues. The V gene lost 6 bases and the J gene lost 7 bases, with 15 bases spanning the gap. CDR3 loop: CASSFTGTREAFF. The DNA of the CDR3 is TGTGCCAGCAGCTTTACTGGCACGCGTGAAGCTTTCTTT.

This clonotype was observed at least ten times. The chain joins TRBV5-1 to TRBJ1-1; D is undetermined. CDR1 SGHRS and CDR2 YFSETQ come from the germline V gene. The CDR3 contains 15 residues. V lost 5 bases and J lost 0, with 14 bases in between. Here the CDR3 reads CASSRSDPMNTEAFF. The CDR3 DNA reads as TGCGCCAGCAGTAGAAGTGATCCCATGAACACTGAAGCTTTCTTT.

This clonotype was recorded many times. The rearrangement uses TRBV20-1 and TRBJ1-5; D is possibly TRBD1 (5 bases). Germline V gene sequence: CDR1 DFQATT, CDR2 SNEGSKA (reference sequence). The CDR3 has 16 amino acids. The germline V and J ends were trimmed by 3 bases and 0 bases, with 15 bases remaining between them. The CDR3 sequence is CSASDPGRASNQPQHF. Written as DNA, the CDR3 is TGCAGTGCTAGTGATCCGGGGCGGGCTAGCAATCAGCCCCAGCATTTT.